This T cell receptor beta chain is from a study of read filtering for tumor transcriptome and immune sequencing. Study context: After DNase treatment, RNA was made into whole-transcriptome libraries.

General study points: Sorted CD138-negative bone marrow cells were not purified T cells.

The library was built from about 400 ng RNA with molecular barcoded adaptors for alpha/delta and beta/gamma chains. TCRdb fed the reads into MiXCR, producing one record per CDR3 protein. Of around 41,000 distinct CDR3 sequences listed, about 11% are singletons. The CDR3 has 14 amino acids. Germline V CDR1 and CDR2: KGHSH, LQKENI. Worth noting for this clonotype: The antigen is not known. The CDR3 does not close with the conserved phenylalanine or tryptophan, likely indicating a read error.

Every patient had bone marrow sampled while the disease was active. The sample taken for sequencing was a population of CD138-negative cells sorted from bone marrow. The rearrangement uses TRBV18 and TRBJ2-1, with D possibly TRBD1 on 5 matching bases. This receptor was identified in a donor aged 40 or over with multiple myeloma. CDR3 bases: TGTGCCAACTCACCGCTCCCAGGGATGAATGAGCAGTTCTCC. This encodes CANSPLPGMNEQFS.